The T cell receptor beta chain described here comes from a study of T-cell reconstitution after alpha-beta-depleted transplantation in children. Germline-derived CDR1 and CDR2 are KGHDR and SFDVKD. This CDR3 spans 13 amino acids. The germline V and J ends were trimmed by 9 bases and 0 bases, with 8 bases remaining between them. During its preparation, the TCRbeta library received unique molecular identifiers. TCRdb reanalysed the PCR reads using MiXCR and keeps one entry per CDR3 protein. The sample consists of around 480,000 distinct CDR3 sequences, about 31% of them appearing once. This receptor was obtained from a human donor who donated a stem cell graft to a child with aplastic anemia. The rearrangement links TRBV24-1 to TRBJ1-3; D is uncertain. The sample consisted of PBMCs from the stem cell graft donor, taken from the stem cell graft. CDR3 in amino acids: CATAAGSGNTIYF. CDR3 nucleotides: TGTGCCACCGCTGCGGGCTCTGGAAACACCATATATTTT.